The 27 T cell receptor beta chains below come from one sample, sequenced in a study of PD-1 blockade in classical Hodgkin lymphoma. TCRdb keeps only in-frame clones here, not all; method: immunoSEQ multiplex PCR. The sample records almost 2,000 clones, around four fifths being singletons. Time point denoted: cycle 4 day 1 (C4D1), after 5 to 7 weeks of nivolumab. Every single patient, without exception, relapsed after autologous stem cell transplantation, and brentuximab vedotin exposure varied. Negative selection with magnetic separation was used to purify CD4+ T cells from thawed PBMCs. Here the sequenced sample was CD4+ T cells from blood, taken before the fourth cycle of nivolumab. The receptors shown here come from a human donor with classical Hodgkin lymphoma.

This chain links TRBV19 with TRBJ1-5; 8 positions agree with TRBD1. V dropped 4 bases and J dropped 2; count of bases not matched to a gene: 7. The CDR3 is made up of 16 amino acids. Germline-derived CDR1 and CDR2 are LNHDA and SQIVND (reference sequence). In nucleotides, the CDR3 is TGTGCCAGTAGTACTCAGGGGGCGCAGGGCAATCAGCCCCAGCATTTT. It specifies CASSTQGAQGNQPQHF.

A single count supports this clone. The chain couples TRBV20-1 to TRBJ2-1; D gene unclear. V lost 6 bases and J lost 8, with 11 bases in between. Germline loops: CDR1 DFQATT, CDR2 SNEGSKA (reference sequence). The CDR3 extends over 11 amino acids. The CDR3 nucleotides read TGCAGTGCCCCCAGGCGCCATGAGCAGTTCTTC. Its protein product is CSAPRRHEQFF.

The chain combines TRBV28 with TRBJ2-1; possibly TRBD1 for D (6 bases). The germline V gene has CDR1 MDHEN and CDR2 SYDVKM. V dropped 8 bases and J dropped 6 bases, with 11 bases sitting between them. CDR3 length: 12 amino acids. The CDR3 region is CASRQVPNEQFF. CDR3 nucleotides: TGTGCCAGCCGACAGGTCCCCAATGAGCAGTTCTTC.

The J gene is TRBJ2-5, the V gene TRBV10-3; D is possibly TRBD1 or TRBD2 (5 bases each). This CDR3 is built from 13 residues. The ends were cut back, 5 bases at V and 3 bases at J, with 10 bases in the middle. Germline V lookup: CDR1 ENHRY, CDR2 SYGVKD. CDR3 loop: CAISWDPEETQYF. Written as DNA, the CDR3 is TGTGCCATCAGTTGGGACCCCGAAGAGACCCAGTACTTC.

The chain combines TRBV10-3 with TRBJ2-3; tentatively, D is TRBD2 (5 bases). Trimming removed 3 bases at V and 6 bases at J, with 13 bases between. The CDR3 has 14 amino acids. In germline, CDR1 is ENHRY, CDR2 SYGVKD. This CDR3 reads CAISETFQRDTQYF. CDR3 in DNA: TGTGCCATCAGTGAAACGTTCCAGCGGGATACGCAGTATTTT.

CDR3 sequence reads: CASSPGGPTQYF. DNA of the CDR3: TGCGCCAGCAGCCCAGGAGGGCCGACCCAGTACTTC. The gene calls are TRBV5-1 and TRBJ2-5; D is possibly TRBD2 (6 bases). This CDR3 is 12 amino acids long. Germline V gene data show CDR1 as SGHRS and CDR2 as YFSETQ. V was shortened by 4 bases and J by 7 bases, with 11 bases between the two germline ends. The whole variable domain, remainder taken from reference TRBV5-1 and TRBJ2-5, is KAGVTQTPRYLIKTRGQQVTLSCSPISGHRSVSWYQQTPGQGLQFLFEYFSETQRNKGNFPGRFSGRQFSNSRSEMNVSTLELGDSALYLCASSPGGPTQYFGPGTRLLVL.

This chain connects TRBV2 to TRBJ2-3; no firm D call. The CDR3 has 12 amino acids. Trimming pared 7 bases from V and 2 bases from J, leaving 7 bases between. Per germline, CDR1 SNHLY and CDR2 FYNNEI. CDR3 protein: CASKSNTDTQYF. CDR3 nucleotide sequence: TGTGCCAGCAAAAGCAACACAGATACGCAGTATTTT.

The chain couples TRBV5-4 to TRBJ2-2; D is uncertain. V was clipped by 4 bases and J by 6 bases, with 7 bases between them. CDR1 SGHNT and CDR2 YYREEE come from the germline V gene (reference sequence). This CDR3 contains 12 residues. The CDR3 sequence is CASSPGAGELFF. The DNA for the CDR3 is TGTGCCAGCAGCCCTGGGGCCGGGGAGCTGTTTTTT.

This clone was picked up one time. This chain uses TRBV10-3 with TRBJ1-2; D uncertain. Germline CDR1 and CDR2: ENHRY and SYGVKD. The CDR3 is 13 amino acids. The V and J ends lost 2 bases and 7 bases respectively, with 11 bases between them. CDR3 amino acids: CAISEMSVGGYTF. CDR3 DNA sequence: TGTGCCATCAGTGAGATGAGTGTTGGTGGCTACACCTTC.

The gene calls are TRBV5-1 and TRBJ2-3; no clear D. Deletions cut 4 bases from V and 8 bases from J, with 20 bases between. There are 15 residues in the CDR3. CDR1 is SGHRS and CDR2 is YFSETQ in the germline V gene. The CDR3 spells CASSRVPGPPGTQYF. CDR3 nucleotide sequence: TGCGCCAGCAGCCGCGTCCCGGGCCCCCCGGGTACGCAGTATTTT.

The CDR3 nucleotides read TGTGCCAGCAGTTTCGGTGTGCGACAGGGGGCCTACGAGCAGTACTTC. Translation gives CASSFGVRQGAYEQYF. The chain links TRBV27 to TRBJ2-7; 9 nucleotides agree with TRBD1. This CDR3 region has 16 residues. The trim removed 3 bases at V and 2 bases at J, leaving 8 bases unmatched. Germline CDR1 and CDR2: MNHEY and SMNVEV (reference sequence).

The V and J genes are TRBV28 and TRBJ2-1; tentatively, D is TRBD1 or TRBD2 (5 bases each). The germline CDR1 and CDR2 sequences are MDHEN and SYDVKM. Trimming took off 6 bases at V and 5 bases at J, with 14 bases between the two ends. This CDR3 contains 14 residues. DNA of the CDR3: TGTGCCAGCAGCGCTCCTTTGGGGGACAATGAGCAGTTCTTC. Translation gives CASSAPLGDNEQFF.

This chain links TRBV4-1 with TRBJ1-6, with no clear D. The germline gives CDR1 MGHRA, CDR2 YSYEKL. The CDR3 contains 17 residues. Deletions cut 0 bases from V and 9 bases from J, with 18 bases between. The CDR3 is CASSQDPPGSEGSPLHF. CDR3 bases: TGCGCCAGCAGCCAAGACCCCCCCGGATCCGAGGGTTCACCCCTCCACTTT.

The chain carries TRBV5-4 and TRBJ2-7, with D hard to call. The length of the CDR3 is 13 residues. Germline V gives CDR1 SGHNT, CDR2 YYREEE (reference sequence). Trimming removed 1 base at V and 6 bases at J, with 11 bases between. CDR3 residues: CASSLRQSGEQYF. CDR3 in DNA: TGTGCCAGCAGCTTGAGGCAGTCCGGCGAGCAGTACTTC.

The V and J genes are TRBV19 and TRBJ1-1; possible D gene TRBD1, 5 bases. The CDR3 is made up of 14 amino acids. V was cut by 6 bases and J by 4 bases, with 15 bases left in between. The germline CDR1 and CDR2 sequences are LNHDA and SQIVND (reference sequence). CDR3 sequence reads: CASRRGTGFTEAFF. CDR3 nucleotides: TGTGCCAGTAGACGGGGCACGGGGTTCACTGAAGCTTTCTTT.

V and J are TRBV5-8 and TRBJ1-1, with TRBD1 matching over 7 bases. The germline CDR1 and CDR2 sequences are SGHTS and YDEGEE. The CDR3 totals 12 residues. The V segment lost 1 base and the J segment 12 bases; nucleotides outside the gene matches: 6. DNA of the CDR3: TGTGCCAGCAGCTTGAGAGGACAGGTTTCTTTCTTT. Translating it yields CASSLRGQVSFF.

CDR3 loop: CASSDPGQGKETQYF. CDR3 sequence (DNA): TGTGCCAGCAGTGATCCCGGACAGGGGAAAGAGACCCAGTACTTC. The chain is built from TRBV25-1 and TRBJ2-5, with 9 bases identical to TRBD1. V shed 3 bases, J shed 3 bases, and the junction held 5 bases outside the gene matches. Germline V gene data show CDR1 as MGHDK and CDR2 as SYGVNS. The CDR3 length is 15 residues.

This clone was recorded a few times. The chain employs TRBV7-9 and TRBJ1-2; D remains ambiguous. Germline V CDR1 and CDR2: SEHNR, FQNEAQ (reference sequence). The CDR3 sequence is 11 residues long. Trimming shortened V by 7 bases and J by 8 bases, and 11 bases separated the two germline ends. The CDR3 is CASTSPEGYTF. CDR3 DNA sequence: TGTGCCAGCACCTCGCCGGAGGGCTACACCTTC.

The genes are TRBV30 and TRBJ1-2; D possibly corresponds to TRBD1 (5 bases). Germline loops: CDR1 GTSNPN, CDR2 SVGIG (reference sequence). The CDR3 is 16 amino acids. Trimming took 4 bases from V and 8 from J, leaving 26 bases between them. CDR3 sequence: CAWTGWIQGAPSGYTF. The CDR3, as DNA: TGTGCCTGGACGGGGTGGATTCAAGGGGCTCCGTCAGGCTACACCTTC.

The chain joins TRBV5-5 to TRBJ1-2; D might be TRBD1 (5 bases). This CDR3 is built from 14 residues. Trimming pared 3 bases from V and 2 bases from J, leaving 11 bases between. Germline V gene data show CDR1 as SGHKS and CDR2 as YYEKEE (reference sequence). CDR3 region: CASSSGTANYGYTF. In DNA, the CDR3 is TGTGCCAGCAGCTCCGGGACGGCAAACTATGGCTACACCTTC.

The CDR3 coding sequence is TGTGCCAGCGGAGGGGGTCCGGCAGAGACCCAGTACTTC. It is translated as CASGGGPAETQYF. This sequence joins TRBV6-5 and TRBJ2-5, with D tentatively TRBD1 or TRBD2 (6 bases each). The CDR3 sequence is 13 residues long. V lost 8 bases and J lost 4, with 14 bases in between. Germline V gives CDR1 MNHEY, CDR2 SVGAGI.

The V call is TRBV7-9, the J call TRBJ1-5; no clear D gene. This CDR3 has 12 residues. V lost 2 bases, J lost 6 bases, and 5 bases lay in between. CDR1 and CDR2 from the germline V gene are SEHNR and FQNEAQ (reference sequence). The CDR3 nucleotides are TGTGCCAGCAGCTTACCGGGTCAGCCCCAGCATTTT. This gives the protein CASSLPGQPQHF.

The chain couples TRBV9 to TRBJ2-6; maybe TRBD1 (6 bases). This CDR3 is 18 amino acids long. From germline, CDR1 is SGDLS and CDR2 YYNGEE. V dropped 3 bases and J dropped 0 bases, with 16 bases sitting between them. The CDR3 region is CASSAYGTSNSGANVLTF. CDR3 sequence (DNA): TGTGCCAGCAGCGCTTACGGGACATCGAACTCTGGGGCCAACGTCCTGACTTTC. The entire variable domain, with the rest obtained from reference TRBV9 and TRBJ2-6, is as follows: DSGVTQTPKHLITATGQRVTLRCSPRSGDLSVYWYQQSLDQGLQFLIQYYNGEERAKGNILERFSAQQFPDLHSELNLSSLELGDSALYFCASSAYGTSNSGANVLTFGAGSRLTVL.

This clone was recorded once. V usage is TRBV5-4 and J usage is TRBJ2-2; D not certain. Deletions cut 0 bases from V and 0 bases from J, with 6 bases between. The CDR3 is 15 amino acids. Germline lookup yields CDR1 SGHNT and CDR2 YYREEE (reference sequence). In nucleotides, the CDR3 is TGTGCCAGCAGCTTGGACTACGCGAACACCGGGGAGCTGTTTTTT. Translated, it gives CASSLDYANTGELFF.

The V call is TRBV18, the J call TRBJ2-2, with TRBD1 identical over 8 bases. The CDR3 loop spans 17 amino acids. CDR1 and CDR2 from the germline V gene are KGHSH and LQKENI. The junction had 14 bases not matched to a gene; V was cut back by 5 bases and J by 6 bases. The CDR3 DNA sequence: TGTGCCAGCTCAGCTATGGACAGGGCAGGAGAGGCCGGGGAGCTGTTTTTT. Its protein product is CASSAMDRAGEAGELFF.

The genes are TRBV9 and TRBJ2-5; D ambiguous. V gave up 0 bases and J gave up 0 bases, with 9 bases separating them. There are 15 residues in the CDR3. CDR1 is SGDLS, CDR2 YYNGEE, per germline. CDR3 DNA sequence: TGTGCCAGCAGCGTAGGGCGGAGTTACCAAGAGACCCAGTACTTC. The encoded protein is CASSVGRSYQETQYF.

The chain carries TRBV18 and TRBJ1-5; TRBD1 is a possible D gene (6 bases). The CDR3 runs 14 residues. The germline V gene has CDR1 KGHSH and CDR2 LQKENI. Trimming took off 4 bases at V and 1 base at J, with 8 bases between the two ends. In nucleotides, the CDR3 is TGTGCCAGCTCACTTGGGACAAGCAATCAGCCCCAGCATTTT. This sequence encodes CASSLGTSNQPQHF.